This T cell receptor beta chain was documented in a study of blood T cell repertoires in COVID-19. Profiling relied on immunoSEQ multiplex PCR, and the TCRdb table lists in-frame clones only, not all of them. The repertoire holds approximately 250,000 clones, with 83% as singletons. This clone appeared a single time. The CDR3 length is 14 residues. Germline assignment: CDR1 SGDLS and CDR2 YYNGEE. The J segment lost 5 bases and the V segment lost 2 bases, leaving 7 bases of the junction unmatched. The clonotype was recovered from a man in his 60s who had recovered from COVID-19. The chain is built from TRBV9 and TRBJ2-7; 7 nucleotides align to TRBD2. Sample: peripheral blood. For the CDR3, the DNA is TGTGCCAGCAGCGTGTGGGGCGGGAGTCACGAGCAGTACTTC. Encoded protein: CASSVWGGSHEQYF.